This TCR beta chain appears in the sequencing data of a study of tumor-infiltrating lymphocytes in primary liver carcinoma. General study findings and limits: Blood fell significantly below tumors in its top-250-clone fraction (p = 0.039).

Germline CDR1 is MNHNS and CDR2 is SASEGT. Trimming at V came to 1 base and at J to 8 bases, leaving 8 bases not matched to a gene. There are 16 residues in the CDR3. Only a few counts were recorded for this clonotype. Its antigen is as yet unknown. A read error may explain this, as a much larger clone is one base away. Extraction of RNA together with DNA used 20-30 mg of unsorted bulk tissue. With approximately 500 ng total RNA as template and a constant-region primer, TCR beta cDNA was made. Libraries for TCR beta were built through three nested multiplex PCR rounds, which together made up a slightly modified ARM-PCR procedure. The two initial PCR rounds, approximately 10 cycles each, used TRBV1-TRBV30 forward and C-beta reverse primers. One entry per CDR3 protein results from TCRdb running MiXCR on the multiplex PCR reads. The sample has 70,000 to 75,000 distinct CDR3 sequences, 60% to 80% seen once.

The TCR comes from a man aged 40-55 years with primary liver carcinoma and hepatitis B virus infection. The rearrangement uses TRBV6-1 and TRBJ2-4; 10 bases match TRBD2. The material sequenced was liver tumor tissue from sampling region 4. Subset specified: tumor region T4, right-lateral pole. In DNA form, the CDR3 reads TGTGCCAGCAGTGAAGATGGGCTAGCGGGAGAAGACATTCAGTACTTC. Its protein is CASSEDGLAGEDIQYF.